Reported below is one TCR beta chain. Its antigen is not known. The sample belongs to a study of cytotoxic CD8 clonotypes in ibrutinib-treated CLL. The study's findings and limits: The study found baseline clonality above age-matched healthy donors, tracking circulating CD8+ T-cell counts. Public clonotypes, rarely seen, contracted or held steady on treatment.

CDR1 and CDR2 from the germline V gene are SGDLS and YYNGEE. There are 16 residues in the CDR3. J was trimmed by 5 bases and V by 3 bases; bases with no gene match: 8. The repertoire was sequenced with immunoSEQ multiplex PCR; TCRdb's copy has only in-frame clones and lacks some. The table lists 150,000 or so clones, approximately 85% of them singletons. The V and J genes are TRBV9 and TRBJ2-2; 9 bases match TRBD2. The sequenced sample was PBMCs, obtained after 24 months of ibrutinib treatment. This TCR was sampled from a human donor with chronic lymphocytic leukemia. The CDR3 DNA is TGTGCCAGCAGCGCACCGGGACTAGCATATACCGGGGAGCTGTTTTTT. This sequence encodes CASSAPGLAYTGELFF.